This TCR beta chain stems from a study of blood T cell repertoires in COVID-19. The CDR3 totals 19 residues. Germline loops: CDR1 MNHNS, CDR2 SASEGT. After removal of 2 bases from V and 3 bases from J, the junction contained 7 bases not matched to a gene. As processed by the authors: Amplification from reference gene primers served as the basis for estimated nucleated cell counts. Data came from immunoSEQ multiplex PCR; TCRdb stores just in-frame clones and leaves some out. V, J and clone size were drawn from that table, and D and trimming were deduced from the DNA. Of approximately 21,000 clones listed, 79% are singletons.

The V gene is TRBV6-1, the J gene TRBJ2-2, with TRBD2 matching over 15 bases. This TCR was recovered from an elderly man with acute or convalescent COVID-19. The sample was peripheral blood. This CDR3 is CASSEMGLAGGGHTGELFF. The CDR3 DNA follows: TGTGCCAGCAGTGAAATGGGACTAGCGGGAGGAGGTCACACCGGGGAGCTGTTTTTT.